The next 6 T cell receptor beta chains were all read from a single sample in a study of blood T cells in healthy people across ages. A second 7 to 11 cycle PCR used barcoded and J-beta primers. Each CDR3 protein gets one entry after TCRdb re-called the 5' RACE reads with MiXCR. The sample holds roughly 700,000 distinct CDR3 sequences; 45% to 50% are singletons and the top ten take roughly 34%. Sequenced: blood. The receptors were gathered from a woman aged 60 to 75 in good health.

This clonotype was recorded a few times. This chain links TRBV7-2 with TRBJ2-1; 10 bases align to TRBD1. Germline V gives CDR1 SGHTA, CDR2 FQGNSA. The CDR3 loop spans 14 amino acids. The V and J ends lost 7 bases and 6 bases, in that order; junction bases with no gene match: 6. CDR3 residues: CASIRDRGSNEQFF. The CDR3 nucleotides are TGTGCCAGCATCCGGGACAGGGGAAGCAATGAGCAGTTCTTC. Full variable domain (missing parts from reference TRBV7-2 and TRBJ2-1): GAGVSQSPSNKVTEKGKDVELRCDPISGHTALYWYRQSLGQGLEFLIYFQGNSAPDKSGLPSDRFSAERTGGSVSTLTIQRTQQEDSAVYLCASIRDRGSNEQFFGPGTRLTVL.

A word on this clonotype: A junction end diverges from the germline sequence, so it may reflect a read error. The chain links TRBV4-3 to TRBJ2-1; either TRBD1 or TRBD2 may fit D (5 bases each). The CDR3 is 13 amino acids. Germline CDR1 and CDR2: LGHNA and YSLEER. The CDR3 DNA reads as TGCGGCAGCAGCCCCTTGGGGGACAATGAGCAGTTCTTC. Protein product: CGSSPLGDNEQFF.

The gene calls are TRBV30 and TRBJ2-1; D tentatively fits TRBD1 or TRBD2 (5 bases each). V lost 5 bases and J 0 bases, leaving 14 bases between the germline ends. The CDR3 covers 15 residues. CDR1 is GTSNPN, CDR2 SVGIG, per germline (reference sequence). CDR3 sequence: CAWARDPSSYNEQFF. DNA of the CDR3: TGTGCCTGGGCCCGGGACCCGAGCTCCTACAATGAGCAGTTCTTC.

This chain connects TRBV20-1 to TRBJ1-2, with 11 bases that match TRBD1. Germline V CDR1 and CDR2: DFQATT, SNEGSKA (reference sequence). The CDR3 consists of 14 residues. With 0 bases clipped from V and 8 bases from J, the junction kept 5 bases outside the gene matches. The CDR3, as DNA: TGCAGTGCTAGAGATTCGGGGACAGGGGGGGGCTACACCTTC. As protein: CSARDSGTGGGYTF.

The rearrangement uses TRBV20-1 and TRBJ1-5, with TRBD1 as a possible D gene (5 bases). Germline CDR1 reads DFQATT; CDR2 reads SNEGSKA (reference sequence). This CDR3 spans 15 amino acids. Between the trimmed V and J ends, which lost 0 bases and 5 bases, there was a span of 14 bases. CDR3 in DNA: TGCAGTGCTAGAGATCGGCAGGGCGGGGATCAGCCCCAGCATTTT. Its protein product is CSARDRQGGDQPQHF.

CDR3 sequence (DNA): TGCAGTGCAACCCGAGGGAGCGGGTTCCAAGAGACCCAGTACTTC. This gives the protein CSATRGSGFQETQYF. This chain links TRBV20-1 with TRBJ2-5; D is perhaps TRBD2 (6 bases). Germline V lookup: CDR1 DFQATT, CDR2 SNEGSKA (reference sequence). Trimming took 6 bases from V and 1 from J, leaving 18 bases between them. This CDR3 has 15 amino acids.